This T cell receptor beta chain was identified in a study of blood T cells in healthy people across ages. This CDR3 region has 17 residues. CDR1 is MNHEY, CDR2 SMNVEV, per germline (reference sequence). The V end was cut by 4 bases, the J end by 2 bases, with 19 bases between. This clonotype was counted between two and nine times. It was with a sample-barcoded 5' primer and a J-beta primer mix that a second PCR of about 7 to 12 cycles was run. From the 5' RACE reads, TCRdb called clonotypes with MiXCR, one entry per CDR3 protein. Among roughly 1,000,000 distinct CDR3 sequences, around 25% were seen once, and the ten largest hold around 0.75%. The same data also contributed to another study, on T cells of mothers and their children.

This TCR was recovered from a girl aged 2-15 years in good health. The V gene is TRBV27, the J gene TRBJ2-3; D perhaps matches TRBD2 (5 bases). Sequencing was done on a sample of blood. The CDR3 DNA reads as TGTGCCAGCAGTTCGGGGTTCCGGGTTTCTCCCACAGATACGCAGTATTTT. Protein sequence: CASSSGFRVSPTDTQYF.